Below are 30 T cell receptor beta chains sequenced from a single sample in a study of shared clonotypes between healthy human individuals (TCRdb year 2020). The method behind the library was the immunoSEQ multiplex PCR assay. TCRdb limited this immuneACCESS table to in-frame rearrangements with V and J called. A share of clones is missing; checked studies link under half to unresolved V genes, and the rest is unexplained. This sample holds about 1 million clones; around 74% were observed only once. The ten most abundant clones make up approximately 1.5% of the sample. The sample comprised memory CD4+ T cells sorted from blood. The cell subset or site label on this specimen signifies: CD45RA-negative fraction. These TCRs come from a man aged 18 to 30 in good health.

The chain joins TRBV11-2 to TRBJ2-2; possibly TRBD1 for D (6 bases). Per germline, CDR1 SGHAT and CDR2 FQNNGV. The CDR3 runs 16 residues. V shed 2 bases and J shed 6 bases, with 16 bases lying between them. Here the CDR3 reads CASSLTGQSWAGELFF. The CDR3 region has the DNA TGTGCCAGCAGCTTAACAGGGCAGTCGTGGGCCGGGGAGCTGTTTTTT.

The chain joins TRBV30 to TRBJ2-7, with 9 bases that match TRBD2. The CDR3 is 14 residues long. The germline V gene has CDR1 GTSNPN and CDR2 SVGIG (reference sequence). Losses at the gene ends were 5 bases for V and 6 bases for J; bases not matched to a gene: 11. The CDR3 loop is CAWAPLAGAAEQYF. The CDR3 DNA reads as TGTGCCTGGGCTCCCTTAGCGGGGGCCGCCGAGCAGTACTTC.

The chain carries TRBV5-1 and TRBJ1-1; 9 nucleotides line up with TRBD1. CDR3 length equals 16 residues. In germline, CDR1 is SGHRS, CDR2 YFSETQ. After removal of 4 bases from V and 0 bases from J, the junction contained 7 bases not matched to a gene. The CDR3 coding sequence is TGCGCCAGCAGCCTGGTATGGACAGGGGTGAACACTGAAGCTTTCTTT. It is translated as CASSLVWTGVNTEAFF.

The J gene is TRBJ1-1, the V gene TRBV6-5, with unresolved D. The CDR3 is made up of 12 amino acids. Germline CDR1 and CDR2: MNHEY and SVGAGI. V lost 7 bases and J 4 bases, leaving 10 bases between the germline ends. The CDR3, as DNA: TGTGCCAGCAACTCCGCGGGCACTGAAGCTTTCTTT. Amino acid sequence: CASNSAGTEAFF.

In DNA form, the CDR3 reads TGTGCCAGCAGGTTACTAGCGGGGGTCTCCTACGAGCAGTACTTC. This sequence encodes CASRLLAGVSYEQYF. The V call is TRBV5-5, the J call TRBJ2-7; TRBD2 agrees at 11 bases. The CDR3 is 15 residues long. CDR1 and CDR2 from the germline V gene are SGHKS and YYEKEE (reference sequence). The V segment lost 5 bases and the J segment 0 bases; nucleotides outside the gene matches: 4.

The gene calls are TRBV6-5 and TRBJ1-1; D might be TRBD1 (5 bases). From germline, CDR1 is MNHEY and CDR2 SVGAGI. V was clipped by 4 bases and J by 0 bases, with 6 bases between them. The CDR3 contains 13 residues. The CDR3 loop reads CASSWDLNTEAFF. The CDR3 nucleotides read TGTGCCAGCAGTTGGGACCTGAACACTGAAGCTTTCTTT.

This clone came up many times. The same CDR3 is also encoded by other DNA sequences in this sample. This chain connects TRBV19 to TRBJ1-5; weak D call: TRBD1 (6 bases). Germline CDR1 is LNHDA and CDR2 is SQIVND (reference sequence). V lost 8 bases, J lost 4 bases, and 12 bases lay in between. CDR3 length: 13 amino acids. CDR3 in amino acids: CASSQTGNQPQHF. The CDR3 DNA is TGTGCCAGTTCCCAGACAGGAAATCAGCCCCAGCATTTT.

This chain joins TRBV18 and TRBJ1-1; tentatively, D is TRBD1 (6 bases). Germline assignment: CDR1 KGHSH and CDR2 LQKENI. V was pared by 0 bases and J by 5 bases, with 13 bases between. This CDR3 has 15 amino acids. The chain's CDR3 is CASSPPSVGGTEAFF. DNA of the CDR3: TGTGCCAGCTCACCACCGTCTGTAGGGGGGACTGAAGCTTTCTTT.

This clone was seen only a few times. The chain employs TRBV27 and TRBJ1-6, with D possibly TRBD1 on 5 matching bases. The CDR3 length is 15 residues. V lost 1 base to trimming and J lost 7 bases, with 11 bases between them. Germline V lookup: CDR1 MNHEY, CDR2 SMNVEV (reference sequence). DNA for the CDR3: TGTGCCAGCAGTTTATATGGGACGGGGAATTCACCCCTCCACTTT. It is translated as CASSLYGTGNSPLHF.

V is TRBV7-9 and J is TRBJ1-3; tentative D call: TRBD1 (5 bases). In germline, CDR1 is SEHNR, CDR2 FQNEAQ (reference sequence). The CDR3 extends over 14 amino acids. V lost 2 bases and J lost 4, with 9 bases in between. In DNA, the CDR3 is TGTGCCAGCAGCTTACTCGGGGCCGGAAACACCATATATTTT. It translates to CASSLLGAGNTIYF.

Only a few counts were recorded for this clone. The chain uses TRBV5-4 and TRBJ2-1; no definite D call. This CDR3 region has 14 residues. Deletions cut 3 bases from V and 3 bases from J, with 10 bases between. The germline gives CDR1 SGHNT, CDR2 YYREEE (reference sequence). CDR3 sequence: CASSSRANYNEQFF. Written as DNA, the CDR3 is TGTGCCAGCAGCTCCCGGGCCAACTACAATGAGCAGTTCTTC.

About this clone: Other DNA sequences in this sample translate to the same CDR3. The genes are TRBV9 and TRBJ2-5; D may be TRBD1 or TRBD2 (5 bases each). The CDR3 runs to 14 residues. Per the germline V gene, CDR1 is SGDLS and CDR2 is YYNGEE. Trimming took off 0 bases at V and 2 bases at J, with 8 bases between the two ends. In DNA form, the CDR3 reads TGTGCCAGCAGCGTAGGGGGGTTACAAGAGACCCAGTACTTC. Encoded protein: CASSVGGLQETQYF.

The chain uses TRBV2 and TRBJ2-7; D is unclear. Per germline, CDR1 SNHLY and CDR2 FYNNEI. CDR3 length: 14 amino acids. V lost 4 bases to trimming and J lost 2 bases, with 12 bases between them. The CDR3 loop reads CASSVSRSAYEQYF. In DNA form, the CDR3 reads TGTGCCAGCAGTGTGTCCAGGTCGGCCTACGAGCAGTACTTC.

This chain uses TRBV11-2 with TRBJ2-7; D might be TRBD1 (6 bases). The CDR3 runs 15 residues. Deletions cut 4 bases from V and 3 bases from J, with 16 bases between. From germline, CDR1 is SGHAT and CDR2 FQNNGV. As DNA, the CDR3 is TGTGCCAGCAGCTCGTTGAGACAGGCATACTACGAGCAGTACTTC. Its translation is CASSSLRQAYYEQYF. Full variable domain (outside the CDR3, taken from reference TRBV11-2 and TRBJ2-7): EAGVAQSPRYKIIEKRQSVAFWCNPISGHATLYWYQQILGQGPKLLIQFQNNGVVDDSQLPKDRFSAERLKGVDSTLKIQPAKLEDSAVYLCASSSLRQAYYEQYFGPGTRLTVT.

The chain links TRBV6-5 to TRBJ2-7, with 13 bases lining up with TRBD2. J gave up 12 bases and V 6 bases, and 11 bases lay outside the gene matches. Germline-derived CDR1 and CDR2 are MNHEY and SVGAGI. The CDR3 runs 14 residues. The CDR3 reads CASSGGTSGMFLYF. CDR3 nucleotides: TGTGCCAGCAGCGGTGGGACTAGCGGGATGTTCCTGTACTTC.

CDR3 coding DNA: TGTGCCAGCAGCTTGCAATTATCGGGAATAGATACGCAGTATTTT. It translates to CASSLQLSGIDTQYF. V and J are TRBV7-9 and TRBJ2-3, with D possibly matching TRBD2 (5 bases). V lost 3 bases, J lost 5 bases, and 15 bases lay in between. The germline V gene encodes CDR1 SEHNR and CDR2 FQNEAQ (reference sequence). The CDR3 has 15 residues.

As for this clone: Different DNA sequences within this sample yield the same CDR3. The rearrangement uses TRBV1 and TRBJ2-7. TRBV1 is designated a pseudogene. The CDR3 spans 13 residues. This CDR3 is CTEIVGVCHEQYF. CDR3 bases: TGCACCGAAATCGTGGGGGTTTGCCACGAGCAGTACTTC.

V and J are TRBV5-4 and TRBJ2-1; D gene unclear. Germline values: CDR1 SGHNT, CDR2 YYREEE (reference sequence). This CDR3 contains 15 residues. V dropped 0 bases and J dropped 1 base, with 8 bases sitting between them. CDR3 sequence: CASSLEDGSYNEQFF. The DNA for the CDR3 is TGTGCCAGCAGCTTGGAGGATGGTTCCTACAATGAGCAGTTCTTC.

The chain links TRBV10-1 to TRBJ1-1; no firm D call. Per germline, CDR1 WNHNN and CDR2 SYGVQD (reference sequence). The CDR3 has 16 residues. Trimming shortened V by 3 bases and J by 4 bases, and 18 bases separated the two germline ends. CDR3 region: CASSDPAGWRSTEAFF. The CDR3 DNA follows: TGCGCCAGCAGTGATCCCGCTGGGTGGCGGTCCACTGAAGCTTTCTTT.

This chain connects TRBV7-2 to TRBJ1-1; a possible D gene is TRBD1 (6 bases). V lost 5 bases and J lost 3, with 13 bases in between. This CDR3 comprises 14 residues. Germline V gene sequence: CDR1 SGHTA, CDR2 FQGNSA. CDR3 sequence: CASSAQTGYTEAFF. CDR3 DNA: TGTGCCAGCAGCGCCCAAACAGGGTACACTGAAGCTTTCTTT.

This clone was counted once. For the CDR3, the DNA is TGTGCCAGCAGCTTAGGGGGGGCCCCAAGTCTCGATGAGCAGTTCTTC. It encodes CASSLGGAPSLDEQFF. The chain links TRBV7-2 to TRBJ2-1, with D perhaps TRBD1 or TRBD2 (6 bases each). Deletions cut 1 base from V and 8 bases from J, with 18 bases between. CDR1 and CDR2 (germline): SGHTA, FQGNSA. The CDR3 is 16 amino acids.

The genes are TRBV11-2 and TRBJ2-1, with TRBD2 identical over 11 bases. The CDR3 totals 15 residues. J was trimmed by 8 bases and V by 1 base; bases with no gene match: 4. Per germline, CDR1 SGHAT and CDR2 FQNNGV. This CDR3 reads CASSLVAGGEYEQFF. The CDR3 region has the DNA TGTGCCAGCAGCTTAGTAGCGGGGGGGGAGTATGAGCAGTTCTTC.

V usage is TRBV15 and J usage is TRBJ2-3, with TRBD2 matching 12 bases. CDR1 is LNHNV, CDR2 YYDKDF, per germline (reference sequence). The V gene end was trimmed by 3 bases and the J gene end by 2 bases; junction bases not matched to a gene: 3. The CDR3 is made up of 16 amino acids. The CDR3 is CATSRPSGGATDTQYF. For the CDR3, the DNA is TGTGCCACCAGCAGGCCTAGCGGGGGGGCCACAGATACGCAGTATTTT.

As concerns this clone: This specimen includes other DNA sequences encoding the same CDR3. The V call is TRBV5-1, the J call TRBJ2-2; no firm D call. CDR3 length equals 13 residues. With 4 bases removed from V and 5 bases from J, the gap between germline ends came to 9 bases. Per the germline V gene, CDR1 is SGHRS and CDR2 is YFSETQ. This CDR3 is CASSLSGTGELFF. In DNA, the CDR3 is TGCGCCAGCAGCCTTAGTGGGACCGGGGAGCTGTTTTTT.

The DNA for the CDR3 is TGTGCCAGCAGGGGATACGGAAAACTGTTTTTT. Protein sequence: CASRGYGKLFF. The gene calls are TRBV6-5 and TRBJ1-4; D gene uncertain. Trimming removed 6 bases at V and 10 bases at J, with 9 bases between. This CDR3 comprises 11 residues. Germline V gives CDR1 MNHEY, CDR2 SVGAGI.

V usage is TRBV28 and J usage is TRBJ2-7; 8 bases align to TRBD1. Unmatched junction bases numbered 4, after V lost 2 bases and J lost 7 bases. The CDR3 extends over 13 amino acids. Germline-derived CDR1 and CDR2 are MDHEN and SYDVKM. CDR3 DNA: TGTGCCAGCAGTTTACAGGGGGCTCGTGAGCAGTACTTC. This encodes CASSLQGAREQYF.

V and J are TRBV4-1 and TRBJ1-1, with TRBD1 matching over 9 bases. Germline assignment: CDR1 MGHRA and CDR2 YSYEKL. V lost 1 base, J lost 1 base, and 10 bases stayed unmatched. The CDR3 is 18 amino acids. The CDR3 DNA follows: TGCGCCAGCAGCCAAGGCCTGGACAGGGGCTTAAGGAACACTGAAGCTTTCTTT. As protein: CASSQGLDRGLRNTEAFF.

The chain has TRBV4-1 and TRBJ1-1; tentatively, D is TRBD1 (6 bases). The germline V and J ends were trimmed by 5 bases and 1 base, with 17 bases remaining between them. This CDR3 has 16 amino acids. Per germline, CDR1 MGHRA and CDR2 YSYEKL. CDR3 DNA sequence: TGCGCCAGCAGCTTGATTACCGGGACATCGAACACTGAAGCTTTCTTT. Its translation: CASSLITGTSNTEAFF.

Comment on this clone: This sample also contains other DNA sequences that code for the same CDR3. V is TRBV30 and J is TRBJ1-1; D remains ambiguous. The V and J ends lost 0 bases and 4 bases respectively, with 12 bases between them. Germline CDR1 is GTSNPN and CDR2 is SVGIG (reference sequence). The CDR3 has 14 residues. The CDR3 DNA sequence: TGTGCCTGGAGTGTGTGGGCTGGAGGCACTGAAGCTTTCTTT. Its protein is CAWSVWAGGTEAFF.

The rearrangement uses TRBV25-1 and TRBJ1-4; 8 bases are shared with TRBD1. In germline, CDR1 is MGHDK, CDR2 SYGVNS. The length of the CDR3 is 15 residues. The junction had 6 bases not matched to a gene; V was cut back by 4 bases and J by 5 bases. CDR3 sequence reads: CASSALQGGNEKLFF. The CDR3 DNA reads TGTGCCAGCAGTGCACTACAGGGGGGCAATGAAAAACTGTTTTTT.